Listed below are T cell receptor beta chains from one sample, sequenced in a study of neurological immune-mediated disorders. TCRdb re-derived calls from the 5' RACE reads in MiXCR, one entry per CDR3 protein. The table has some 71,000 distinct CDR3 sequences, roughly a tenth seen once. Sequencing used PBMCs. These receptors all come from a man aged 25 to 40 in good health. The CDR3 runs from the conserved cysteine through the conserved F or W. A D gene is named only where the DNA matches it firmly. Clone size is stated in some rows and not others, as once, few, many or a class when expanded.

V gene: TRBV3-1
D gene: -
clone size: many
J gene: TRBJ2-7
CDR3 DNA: TGTGCCAGCAGCCAAGTGGGTCAAGGGTTCGACGAGCAGTACTTC
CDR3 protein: CASSQVGQGFDEQYF

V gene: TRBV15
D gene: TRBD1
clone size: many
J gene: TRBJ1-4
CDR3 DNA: TGTGCCACCGGGACGAGACAGGGGGAAGAAAAACTGTTTTTT
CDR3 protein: CATGTRQGEEKLFF

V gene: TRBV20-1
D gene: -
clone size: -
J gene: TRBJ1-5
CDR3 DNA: TGCAGTGCTAGATTGAAAGGGCGGGTGGGCAATCAGCCCCAGCATTTT
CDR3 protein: CSARLKGRVGNQPQHF

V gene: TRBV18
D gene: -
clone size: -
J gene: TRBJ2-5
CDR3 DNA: TGTGCCAGCTCACCCGTGTCGCAAGAGACCCAGTACTTC
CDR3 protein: CASSPVSQETQYF

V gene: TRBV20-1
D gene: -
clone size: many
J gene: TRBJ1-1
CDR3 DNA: TGCAGTGCTGAGGGCCCCATACGAGGGGGGACTGAAGCTTTCTTT
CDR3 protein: CSAEGPIRGGTEAFF

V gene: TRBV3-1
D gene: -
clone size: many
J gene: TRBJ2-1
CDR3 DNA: TGTGCCAGCAGCCCGCCTATGGCGGGTTACAATGAGCAGTTCTTC
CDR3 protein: CASSPPMAGYNEQFF

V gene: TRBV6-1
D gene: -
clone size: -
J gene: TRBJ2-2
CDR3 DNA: TGTGCCAGCAGTGAAGCGGACAACACCGGGGAGCTGTTTTTT
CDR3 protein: CASSEADNTGELFF

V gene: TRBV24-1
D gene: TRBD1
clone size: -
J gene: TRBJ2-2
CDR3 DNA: TGTGCCACCAGAGCCGGGACAGGGAGCACCGGGGAGCTGTTTTTT
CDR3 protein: CATRAGTGSTGELFF

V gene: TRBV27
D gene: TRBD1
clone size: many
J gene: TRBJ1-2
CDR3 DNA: TGTGCCAGCAGTTTTTCCCCCGCAGGGGGCTATGGCTACACCTTC
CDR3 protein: CASSFSPAGGYGYTF

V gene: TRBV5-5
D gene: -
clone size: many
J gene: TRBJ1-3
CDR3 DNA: TGTGCCAGCAGCACTACACCTGGAAACACCATATATTTT
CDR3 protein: CASSTTPGNTIYF